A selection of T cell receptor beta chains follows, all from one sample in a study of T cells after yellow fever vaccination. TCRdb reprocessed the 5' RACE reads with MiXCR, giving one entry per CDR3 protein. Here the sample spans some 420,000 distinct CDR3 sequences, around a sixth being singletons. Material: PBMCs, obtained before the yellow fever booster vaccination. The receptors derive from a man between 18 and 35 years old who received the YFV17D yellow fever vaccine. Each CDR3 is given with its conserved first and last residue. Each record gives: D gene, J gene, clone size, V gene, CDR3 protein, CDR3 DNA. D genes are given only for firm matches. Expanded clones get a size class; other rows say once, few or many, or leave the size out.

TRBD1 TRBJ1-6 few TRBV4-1 CASSLRGTGRDPTSPLHF TGCGCCAGCAGCCTAAGAGGGACAGGGAGGGATCCAACGTCACCCCTCCACTTT
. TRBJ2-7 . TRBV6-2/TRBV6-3 CASSYSFLLSGEQYF TGTGCCAGCAGTTACTCGTTCCTACTATCTGGGGAGCAGTACTTC
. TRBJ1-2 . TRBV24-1 CATSDSGQVQGYTF TGTGCCACCAGTGATTCGGGCCAGGTTCAAGGCTACACCTTC
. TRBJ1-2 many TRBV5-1 CASSLTTGGYTF TGCGCCAGCAGCTTGACGACCGGAGGCTACACCTTC
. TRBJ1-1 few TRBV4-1 CASSQDIGLFSDTEAFF TGCGCCAGCAGCCAAGATATCGGGCTTTTCAGCGACACTGAAGCTTTCTTT
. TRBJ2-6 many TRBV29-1 CSVRAGSGANVLTF TGCAGCGTCCGAGCAGGCTCTGGGGCCAACGTCCTGACTTTC
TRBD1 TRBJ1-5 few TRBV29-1 CSVGGAGTGLEPQHF TGCAGCGTTGGCGGGGCGGGGACAGGGTTAGAGCCCCAGCATTTT
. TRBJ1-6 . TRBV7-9 CASSLRQDRSYNSPLHF TGTGCCAGCAGCCTCCGACAGGACCGCTCCTATAATTCACCCCTCCACTTT
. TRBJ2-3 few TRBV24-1 CATSGGAPSDTQYF TGTGCCACCAGTGGCGGGGCACCGTCAGATACGCAGTATTTT
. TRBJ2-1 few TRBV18 CASSSTTDNEQFF TGTGCCAGCTCATCAACTACCGACAATGAGCAGTTCTTC
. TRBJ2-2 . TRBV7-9 CASSVGRLTTGELFF TGTGCCAGCAGCGTGGGTCGGCTCACAACCGGGGAGCTGTTTTTT
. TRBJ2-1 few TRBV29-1 CSAASPSSSYNEQFF TGCAGCGCCGCCTCTCCGTCTAGCTCCTACAATGAGCAGTTCTTC
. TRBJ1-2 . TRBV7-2 CASSLAGPPYGYTF TGTGCCAGCAGCTTAGCCGGTCCTCCATATGGCTACACCTTC
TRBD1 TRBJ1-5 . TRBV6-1 CASTTGDGNQPQHF TGTGCCAGCACTACAGGGGATGGGAATCAGCCCCAGCATTTT
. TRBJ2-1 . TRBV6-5 CASSYGLGSGNEQFF TGTGCCAGCAGTTATGGGTTGGGGTCAGGGAATGAGCAGTTCTTC
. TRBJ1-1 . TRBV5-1 CASSLGVLNTEAFF TGCGCCAGCAGCTTGGGTGTTCTTAACACTGAAGCTTTCTTT
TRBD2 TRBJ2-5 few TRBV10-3 CAIRTTSGGETQYF TGTGCCATCCGAACGACTAGCGGAGGGGAGACCCAGTACTTC
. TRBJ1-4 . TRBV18 CASSPSSDEKLFF TGTGCCAGCTCACCATCCTCAGATGAAAAACTGTTTTTT
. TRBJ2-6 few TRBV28 CASSLVRYDTGGANVLTF TGTGCCAGCAGTTTAGTCCGCTACGACACCGGGGGGGCCAACGTCCTGACTTTC
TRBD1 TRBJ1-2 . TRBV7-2 CASSPPGQGALGSGYTF TGTGCCAGCAGCCCCCCGGGACAGGGGGCGTTGGGTTCGGGCTACACCTTC
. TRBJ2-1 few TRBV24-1 CATSQDRAGNEQFF TGTGCCACCAGTCAAGACAGGGCGGGGAATGAGCAGTTCTTC
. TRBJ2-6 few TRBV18 CASSPAVSGANVLTF TGTGCCAGCTCACCAGCGGTGTCTGGGGCCAACGTCCTGACTTTC
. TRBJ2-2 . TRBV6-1 CASSEYRGNTGELFF TGTGCCAGCAGTGAATATAGGGGGAACACCGGGGAGCTGTTTTTT
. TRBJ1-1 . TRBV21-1 CARTTGGNTEAFF TGTGCCAGGACGACAGGGGGGAACACTGAAGCTTTCTTT
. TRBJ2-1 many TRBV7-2 CASSSNRGENEQFF TGTGCCAGCAGCTCCAATCGCGGTGAAAATGAGCAGTTCTTC
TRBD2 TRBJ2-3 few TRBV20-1 CSARVGSGGITDTQYF TGCAGTGCTAGAGTCGGTAGCGGGGGGATCACAGATACGCAGTATTTT
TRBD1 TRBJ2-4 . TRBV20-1 CSASPLRTGATAKNIQYF TGCAGTGCTAGTCCTCTCCGGACAGGGGCCACAGCCAAAAACATTCAGTACTTC
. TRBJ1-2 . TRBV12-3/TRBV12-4 CASSQAAVNGYTF TGTGCCAGCAGTCAGGCGGCGGTTAATGGCTACACCTTC
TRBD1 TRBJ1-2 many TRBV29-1 CSVGATGDPNYGYTF TGCAGCGTCGGAGCGACAGGGGACCCTAACTATGGCTACACCTTC
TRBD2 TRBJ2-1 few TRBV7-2 CASSYERGGPYNEQFF TGTGCCAGCAGCTACGAGCGGGGGGGCCCCTACAATGAGCAGTTCTTC
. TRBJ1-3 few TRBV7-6 CASSQGGVDNGNTIYF TGTGCCAGCAGCCAAGGGGGAGTGGACAATGGAAACACCATATATTTT
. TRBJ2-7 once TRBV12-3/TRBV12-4 CASSLQGPEQYF TGTGCCAGCTCCTTACAGGGCCCCGAGCAGTACTTC
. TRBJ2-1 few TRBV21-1 CASSTRPRNEQFF TGTGCCAGCAGCACCCGCCCCAGGAATGAGCAGTTCTTC
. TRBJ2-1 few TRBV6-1 CASRLLSHNEQFF TGTGCCAGCCGGCTCCTCAGTCACAATGAGCAGTTCTTC
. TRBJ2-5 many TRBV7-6 CASSSRPRVETQYF TGTGCCAGCAGCTCTCGACCCAGGGTCGAGACCCAGTACTTC
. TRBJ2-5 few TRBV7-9 CASSVTEEETQYF TGTGCCAGCAGTGTGACAGAAGAAGAGACCCAGTACTTC
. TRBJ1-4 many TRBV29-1 CSAGNGTKLFF TGCAGCGCTGGAAACGGGACAAAACTGTTTTTT
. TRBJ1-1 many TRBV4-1 CASSHRGKTAEDTEAFF TGCGCCAGCAGCCACCGGGGGAAGACGGCAGAGGACACTGAAGCTTTCTTT
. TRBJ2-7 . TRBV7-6 CASSISRNSYEQYF TGTGCCAGCAGCATATCCAGGAACTCCTACGAGCAGTACTTC
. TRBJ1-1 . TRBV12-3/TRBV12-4 CASSLEGLAAFF TGTGCCAGCAGTTTAGAGGGCTTGGCAGCTTTCTTT
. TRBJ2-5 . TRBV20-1 CSARFPQGDQETQYF TGCAGTGCTAGATTTCCGCAGGGCGACCAAGAGACCCAGTACTTC
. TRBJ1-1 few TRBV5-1 CASSLESRSGEAFF TGCGCCAGCAGCTTGGAATCCCGAAGCGGTGAAGCTTTCTTT
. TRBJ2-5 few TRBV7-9 CASSLYAGIRETQYF TGTGCCAGCAGCTTATACGCAGGGATCCGAGAGACCCAGTACTTC
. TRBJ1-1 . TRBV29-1 CSVQGGEAFF TGCAGCGTCCAGGGAGGGGAAGCTTTCTTT
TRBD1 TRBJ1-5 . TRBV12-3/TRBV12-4 CASSGGTGSQPQHF TGTGCCAGCAGCGGAGGGACAGGGAGTCAGCCCCAGCATTTT
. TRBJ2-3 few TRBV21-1 CASSKECTDTQYF TGTGCCAGCAGCAAGGAATGCACAGATACGCAGTATTTT
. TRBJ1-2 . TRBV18 CASSPPSNYGYTF TGTGCCAGCTCACCACCCTCTAACTATGGCTACACCTTC
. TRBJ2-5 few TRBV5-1 CASSTGQETQYF TGCGCCAGCAGCACAGGACAAGAGACCCAGTACTTC
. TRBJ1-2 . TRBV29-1 CSVGQSENYGYTF TGCAGCGTCGGGCAGTCCGAGAACTATGGCTACACCTTC
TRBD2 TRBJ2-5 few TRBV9 CASSVLGTREETQYF TGTGCCAGCAGCGTTCTCGGGACTAGGGAAGAGACCCAGTACTTC
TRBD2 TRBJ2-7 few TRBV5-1 CASSLVSGGYEQYF TGCGCCAGCAGCTTGGTCTCGGGGGGCTACGAGCAGTACTTC
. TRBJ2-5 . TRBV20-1 CSARDGGRLQETQYF TGCAGTGCTAGAGACGGGGGCCGGCTTCAAGAGACCCAGTACTTC
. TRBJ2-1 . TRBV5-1 CASSLNSYYNEQFF TGCGCCAGCAGCTTGAACAGTTATTACAATGAGCAGTTCTTC
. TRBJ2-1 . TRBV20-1 CSARLISEQFF TGCAGTGCTCGCCTCATTTCAGAGCAGTTCTTC